The entry below describes one T cell receptor beta chain. Its antigen is not known. An end of the junction does not agree with germline; a read error may underlie this. The record originates from a study of T-cell reconstitution after alpha-beta-depleted transplantation in children. Study observations and caveats: Newly produced T cells mostly provided counts and TCRbeta diversity after one year, as hyperexpanded clones declined. At around two months after transplant, the alpha-beta T cells were reportedly derived from several hundred expanded clones that came from non-depleted graft cells.

Germline loops: CDR1 DFQATT, CDR2 SNEGSKA (reference sequence). The CDR3 consists of 14 residues. The library targeted TCRbeta and was prepared with unique molecular identifiers. TCRdb redid the calling of the PCR reads with MiXCR, one entry per CDR3 protein. The data contain under 400,000 distinct CDR3 sequences, roughly 25% of them seen just once; the ten biggest clones take up 9.5% to 12%. The V and J genes are TRBV20-1 and TRBJ2-5; the match to TRBD1 covers 8 bases. The sample was PBMCs, mostly from graft donor cells, taken 180 days after TCRalphabeta/CD19-depleted stem cell transplant. This TCR came from a male patient younger than 18 who had a stem cell transplant for acute lymphoblastic leukemia, so the T cells may come from the graft donor. The CDR3 region is CSTSWTGFRKTQYF. The CDR3 coding sequence is TGCAGTACTAGCTGGACAGGGTTTCGAAAGACCCAGTACTTC.